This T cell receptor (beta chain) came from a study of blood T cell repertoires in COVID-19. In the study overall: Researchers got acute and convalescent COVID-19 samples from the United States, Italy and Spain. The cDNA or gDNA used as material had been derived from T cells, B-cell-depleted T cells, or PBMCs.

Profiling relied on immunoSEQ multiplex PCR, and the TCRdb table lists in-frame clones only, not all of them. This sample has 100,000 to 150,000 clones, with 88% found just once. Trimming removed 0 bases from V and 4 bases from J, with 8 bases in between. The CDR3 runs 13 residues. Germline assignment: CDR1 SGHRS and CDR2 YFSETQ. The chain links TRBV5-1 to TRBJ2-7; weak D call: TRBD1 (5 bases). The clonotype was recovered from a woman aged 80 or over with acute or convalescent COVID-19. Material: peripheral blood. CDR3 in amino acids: CASSLGQFYEQYF. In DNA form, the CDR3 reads TGCGCCAGCAGCTTGGGACAGTTTTACGAGCAGTACTTC.